A selection of T cell receptor beta chains follows, all from one sample in a study of cytomegalovirus exposure and HLA in healthy donors. Assay: immunoSEQ multiplex PCR; the TCRdb copy retains only in-frame clones and omits some. Among some 98,000 clones, about 90% were seen once, and the ten largest hold over 6%. The sample was PBMCs. The origin of the receptors is a man in his late teens or twenties in good health and CMV-seropositive. Both conserved end residues are part of each CDR3. The D gene is left open where the match is weak. Clone sizes are given selectively: once, few, many, or a class where the clone is expanded.

clone size: once; V gene: TRBV2; D gene: -; J gene: TRBJ2-7; CDR3 DNA: TGTGCCAGCAGTGAAGCGCTGGCTAGCGCTACCTACGAGCAGTACTTC; CDR3 protein: CASSEALASATYEQYF
clone size: -; V gene: TRBV7-9; D gene: -; J gene: TRBJ2-3; CDR3 DNA: TGTGCCAGCAGTTCTAATAGCGGAACTAGCACAGATACGCAGTATTTT; CDR3 protein: CASSSNSGTSTDTQYF
clone size: -; V gene: TRBV28; D gene: -; J gene: TRBJ2-1; CDR3 DNA: TGTGCCAGCAGTTTAGGAGGGTGGGGCACGTTCACAGTGCAGTTCTTC; CDR3 protein: CASSLGGWGTFTVQFF
clone size: -; V gene: TRBV4-3; D gene: -; J gene: TRBJ1-4; CDR3 DNA: TGCGCCAGCAGCCAAGAGCTAGTCGAGAAGGAAAAACTGTTTTTT; CDR3 protein: CASSQELVEKEKLFF
clone size: -; V gene: TRBV6-6; D gene: TRBD1; J gene: TRBJ2-7; CDR3 DNA: TGTGCCAGCAGTTACGACAGGGACTACGAGCAGTACTTC; CDR3 protein: CASSYDRDYEQYF
clone size: -; V gene: TRBV6-5; D gene: TRBD1; J gene: TRBJ1-4; CDR3 DNA: TGTGCCAGCAGTTACACGGGACAGGGGCGGAGTGAAAAACTGTTTTTT; CDR3 protein: CASSYTGQGRSEKLFF
clone size: once; V gene: TRBV19; D gene: TRBD2; J gene: TRBJ2-2; CDR3 DNA: TGTGCCAGTAGACCGCGGGGGGTGACCGGGGAGCTGTTTTTT; CDR3 protein: CASRPRGVTGELFF
clone size: -; V gene: TRBV19; D gene: -; J gene: TRBJ1-5; CDR3 DNA: TGTGCCAGTTCACAGGGAACTTATAGCAATCAGCCCCAGCATTTT; CDR3 protein: CASSQGTYSNQPQHF
clone size: -; V gene: TRBV10-2; D gene: TRBD1; J gene: TRBJ1-1; CDR3 DNA: TGCGCCAGCTCGGGACAGCTGAACACTGAAGCTTTCTTT; CDR3 protein: CASSGQLNTEAFF
clone size: -; V gene: TRBV7-9; D gene: -; J gene: TRBJ2-3; CDR3 DNA: TGTGCCAGCAGCAACACCGGAGGGCCGACCCTTAATAGCGCAGATACGCAGTATTTT; CDR3 protein: CASSNTGGPTLNSADTQYF
clone size: -; V gene: TRBV4-1; D gene: -; J gene: TRBJ2-1; CDR3 DNA: TGCGCCAGCAGCCAAAACCGAGGGACTGGCTCCTCCGAGGGACAGTACAATGAGCAGTTCTTC; CDR3 protein: CASSQNRGTGSSEGQYNEQFF
clone size: -; V gene: TRBV6-5; D gene: -; J gene: TRBJ2-1; CDR3 DNA: TGTGCCAGCAGCAGAGACAGCTTCTCCTACAATGAGCAGTTCTTC; CDR3 protein: CASSRDSFSYNEQFF
clone size: -; V gene: TRBV9; D gene: -; J gene: TRBJ2-2; CDR3 DNA: TGTGCCAGCAGCGAAAGCGGTTCCACCGGGGAGCTGTTTTTT; CDR3 protein: CASSESGSTGELFF
clone size: -; V gene: TRBV4-1; D gene: -; J gene: TRBJ2-3; CDR3 DNA: TGCGCCAGCAGCCAATTGCAGGGAACCCCAGATACGCAGTATTTT; CDR3 protein: CASSQLQGTPDTQYF
clone size: -; V gene: TRBV5-5; D gene: TRBD2; J gene: TRBJ2-2; CDR3 DNA: TGTGCCAGCAGCTTGCTCAAATACGGGGGGGCCGCCGGGGAGCTGTTTTTT; CDR3 protein: CASSLLKYGGAAGELFF
clone size: -; V gene: TRBV5-6; D gene: TRBD1; J gene: TRBJ1-2; CDR3 DNA: TGTGCCAGCAGCCCACTACCGGACAGGGGGAATCAGCATGGCTACACCTTC; CDR3 protein: CASSPLPDRGNQHGYTF
clone size: -; V gene: TRBV4-1; D gene: -; J gene: TRBJ2-7; CDR3 DNA: TGCGCCAGCAGCCAAGCCGCCGGACAGTATTACGAGCAGTACTTC; CDR3 protein: CASSQAAGQYYEQYF
clone size: -; V gene: TRBV19; D gene: -; J gene: TRBJ1-1; CDR3 DNA: TGTGCCAGTATATTAGGGGTAGGGTTGGACACTGAAGCTTTCTTT; CDR3 protein: CASILGVGLDTEAFF
clone size: -; V gene: TRBV2; D gene: TRBD2; J gene: TRBJ2-5; CDR3 DNA: TGTGCCAGCAGTGGTCTAGCGGGTAAAGAGACCCAGTACTTC; CDR3 protein: CASSGLAGKETQYF
clone size: -; V gene: TRBV5-4; D gene: TRBD1; J gene: TRBJ1-4; CDR3 DNA: TGTGCCAGCAGCTTTACAGGGGCAACTAATGAAAAACTGTTTTTT; CDR3 protein: CASSFTGATNEKLFF
clone size: once; V gene: TRBV9; D gene: TRBD1; J gene: TRBJ2-1; CDR3 DNA: TGTGCCAGCAGCGTAGAAGACCCAGTGTGGCAGGGGGCAATCAATGAGCAGTTCTTC; CDR3 protein: CASSVEDPVWQGAINEQFF
clone size: -; V gene: TRBV27; D gene: -; J gene: TRBJ2-1; CDR3 DNA: TGTGCCAGCAGCTTCCGGGGGGCCCGCTTCAATGAGCAGTTCTTC; CDR3 protein: CASSFRGARFNEQFF